These T cell receptor beta chains were read from a single sample in a study of blood T cell repertoires in COVID-19. The repertoire was sequenced with immunoSEQ multiplex PCR; TCRdb's copy has only in-frame clones and lacks some. Of about 250,000 clones in the sample, roughly 89% are singletons; the top ten hold roughly 10%. Sequences were obtained from PBMCs or T cells enriched from blood (not recorded which). These receptor sequences come from a middle-aged man who had recovered from COVID-19. Each CDR3 is given with its conserved first and last residue. The D gene is left open where the match is weak. Some rows mark clone size as missing; the rest say once, few, many or name a class of expanded clone.

NA	TRBJ2-1	NA	TRBV7-9	TGTGCCAGCAGCTCGACAGTGGCGATCTACAATGAGCAGTTCTTC	CASSSTVAIYNEQFF
NA	TRBJ1-2	NA	TRBV18	TGTGCCAGCTCAGTCCAGGGTGACTATGGCTACACCTTC	CASSVQGDYGYTF
TRBD1	TRBJ1-1	once	TRBV15	TGTGCCACCAGCCCGGACAGGGAAGGAGTGAACACTGAAGCTTTCTTT	CATSPDREGVNTEAFF
NA	TRBJ1-6	NA	TRBV6-1	TGTGCCAGCAGTGACAGGGGCTGGAATTCACCCCTCCACTTT	CASSDRGWNSPLHF
TRBD1	TRBJ1-6	NA	TRBV27	TGTGCCAGCAGCTCAGACAGGGGTAGGAATAATTCACCCCTCCACTTT	CASSSDRGRNNSPLHF
NA	TRBJ1-3	NA	TRBV19	TGTGCCAGTAAGGATTCCGGGACTGGAAACACCATATATTTT	CASKDSGTGNTIYF
NA	TRBJ2-7	few	TRBV7-8	TGTGCCAGCAGCTTAAATAGCGAGCGTATCTCCTACGAGCAGTACTTC	CASSLNSERISYEQYF
TRBD1	TRBJ2-1	NA	TRBV5-1	TGCGCCAGCAGCAGGACGCAGGGGGCGAGACCCTACAATGAGCAGTTCTTC	CASSRTQGARPYNEQFF
NA	TRBJ1-1	few	TRBV5-6	TGTGCCAGCAGCTTGGGTGGGGCCCTGAACACTGAAGCTTTCTTT	CASSLGGALNTEAFF
NA	TRBJ1-6	NA	TRBV13	TGTGCCAGCAGCTTAGACGGGTCCCTTGATTCACCCCTCCACTTT	CASSLDGSLDSPLHF
NA	TRBJ2-1	NA	TRBV4-1	TGCGCCAGCAGCCAAGTGGCAAGCAGAGGGTTCTACAATGAGCAGTTCTTC	CASSQVASRGFYNEQFF
TRBD1	TRBJ1-1	NA	TRBV2	TGTGCCAGCAGTGAAGGTCAGGGGGCGCCTGCTGAAGCTTTCTTT	CASSEGQGAPAEAFF
TRBD1	TRBJ2-1	once	TRBV11-3	TGTGCCAGCAGCACCAGGGACAGGGGTGTGGATGAGCAGTTCTTC	CASSTRDRGVDEQFF
NA	TRBJ2-1	many	TRBV5-6	TGTGCCAGCAGCTTATTCTGGGGCTTGGGCAATGAGCAGTTCTTC	CASSLFWGLGNEQFF
TRBD2	TRBJ2-1	NA	TRBV4-1	TGCGCCAGCAGCCCGACTAGCGGGACCTACAATGAGCAGTTCTTC	CASSPTSGTYNEQFF
TRBD1	TRBJ2-7	NA	TRBV7-8	TGTGCCAGCAGCCAGACCCGGGACAGCCCCGTCGAGCAGTACTTC	CASSQTRDSPVEQYF
NA	TRBJ1-2	NA	TRBV7-8	TGTGCCAGCAGCTTAGTTCTGGGGCGACCGTATGGCTACACCTTC	CASSLVLGRPYGYTF
NA	TRBJ2-2	NA	TRBV6-5	TGTGCCAGCACCAATGGGGGACACAACACCGGGGAGCTGTTTTTT	CASTNGGHNTGELFF
TRBD2	TRBJ2-3	NA	TRBV11-3	TGTGCCAGCAGCCGTAACAGCGGGGGGGCCATAGATACGCAGTATTTT	CASSRNSGGAIDTQYF
TRBD1	TRBJ1-1	NA	TRBV29-1	TGCAGCGTTGGAACAGGGGGGACTGAAGCTTTCTTT	CSVGTGGTEAFF
NA	TRBJ1-5	NA	TRBV6-5	TGTGCCAGCAGTTCCCTCCGGGACATCGTCAATCAGCCCCAGCATTTT	CASSSLRDIVNQPQHF
NA	TRBJ1-6	NA	TRBV3-1/TRBV3-2	TGTGCCAGCAGCCCCTGGGACACTGGTTCACCCCTCCACTTT	CASSPWDTGSPLHF
NA	TRBJ1-5	NA	TRBV27	TGTGCCTGGGGGGGGGTCAAGAAGATAAGCATAAGCAATCAGCCCCAGCATTTT	CAWGGVKKISISNQPQHF
TRBD2	TRBJ2-5	NA	TRBV7-2	TGTGCCAGCAGCCCGGGGACTAGCGGGAGCCAAGAGACCCAGTACTTC	CASSPGTSGSQETQYF
NA	TRBJ1-4	once	TRBV19	TGTGCCAGTATGCGGGGGCAGGTTAATGAAAAACTGTTTTTT	CASMRGQVNEKLFF
TRBD1	TRBJ1-2	NA	TRBV9	TGTGCCAGCAGCGCCGCAAGGACAGGGAGTAACTATGGCTACACCTTC	CASSAARTGSNYGYTF
NA	TRBJ1-4	NA	TRBV5-6	TGTGCCAGCAGCCGGGACAACCCTAATGAAAAACTGTTTTTT	CASSRDNPNEKLFF
NA	TRBJ2-7	NA	TRBV7-9	TGTGCCAGCACAGCGGCGACGGCTTACGAGCAGTACTTC	CASTAATAYEQYF
TRBD1	TRBJ2-7	NA	TRBV18	TGTGCCAGCTCACCACGGCGAGGGACAGGGGACTACGAGCAGTACTTC	CASSPRRGTGDYEQYF
NA	TRBJ2-7	NA	TRBV7-9	TGTGCCAGCAGCTTAGGCGGGACCTCAGCCTACGAGCAGTACTTC	CASSLGGTSAYEQYF
NA	TRBJ2-7	NA	TRBV29-1	TGCAGCGTTGAGAGCTATGCGGACTCCTACGAGCAGTACTTC	CSVESYADSYEQYF
TRBD1	TRBJ1-1	NA	TRBV5-1	TGCGCCAGCAGCTTTGGACAGGGGAGAGTGGAAGCTTTCTTT	CASSFGQGRVEAFF
NA	TRBJ2-2	NA	TRBV9	TGTGCCAGCAGCGGAGACAGGAAGACCGGGGAGCTGTTTTTT	CASSGDRKTGELFF
TRBD1	TRBJ2-7	NA	TRBV6-6	TGTGCCAGCAGTTCCCCAGGGACAGGGACCCCCTACGAGCAGTACTTC	CASSSPGTGTPYEQYF
NA	TRBJ2-7	NA	TRBV7-3	TGTGCCAGCAGCGCGCAAGACTCTGAGCAGTACTTC	CASSAQDSEQYF
NA	TRBJ1-4	NA	TRBV7-6	TGTGCCAGCAGCTTGGGGGGAGGGACAACTAATGAAAAACTGTTTTTT	CASSLGGGTTNEKLFF
TRBD1	TRBJ1-2	NA	TRBV28	TGTGCCAGCAGGGCCGGGACAGGGAGCGGCTATGGCTACACCTTC	CASRAGTGSGYGYTF
NA	TRBJ1-4	few	TRBV23-1	TGCGCCAGCAGTCAAAACCTACAGGGTACGGGTGAAAAACTGTTTTTT	CASSQNLQGTGEKLFF
NA	TRBJ1-1	NA	TRBV21-1	TGTGCCAGCAGCAAAAGTAGAACAGGGAACACTGAAGCTTTCTTT	CASSKSRTGNTEAFF